What follows are 24 T cell receptor beta chains derived from one specimen sequenced in a study of OX40 agonist ivuxolimab in advanced cancers. Sequenced by immunoSEQ multiplex PCR; TCRdb stores in-frame clones only, minus some. The sample yields fewer than 75,000 clones, over 80% seen once. This sample comprised CD4+ or CD8+ T cells sorted from blood, obtained in a trial of the OX40 agonist ivuxolimab. These receptors were taken from an adult with an advanced solid tumor such as melanoma, head and neck, liver or kidney cancer.

V and J are TRBV6-5 and TRBJ2-7; possible D gene TRBD2, 6 bases. V was trimmed by 8 bases and J by 2 bases, leaving 19 bases between them. The CDR3 sequence is 15 residues long. Germline V gene sequence: CDR1 MNHEY, CDR2 SVGAGI. CDR3 bases: TGTGCCAGCGCCGCACGGAGGGACCTCCCCTACGAGCAGTACTTC. Translating it yields CASAARRDLPYEQYF.

The chain combines TRBV28 with TRBJ1-2; tentative D call: TRBD1 (5 bases). V gave up 3 bases and J gave up 2 bases, with 13 bases separating them. Germline CDR1 reads MDHEN; CDR2 reads SYDVKM. This CDR3 is 15 amino acids long. Here the CDR3 DNA reads TGTGCCAGCAGTTTTCAGACAGCAAACAACTATGGCTACACCTTC. It yields the protein CASSFQTANNYGYTF.

This clone has a single count. The chain has TRBV28 and TRBJ2-6, with D hard to call. The ends were cut back, 7 bases at V and 0 bases at J, with 10 bases in the middle. Germline-derived CDR1 and CDR2 are MDHEN and SYDVKM. CDR3 length: 15 amino acids. The CDR3 loop reads CASNWEGSGANVLTF. Written as DNA, the CDR3 is TGTGCCAGCAACTGGGAAGGCTCTGGGGCCAACGTCCTGACTTTC.

This chain uses TRBV9 with TRBJ1-1; TRBD1 is a possible D gene (5 bases). Germline CDR1 is SGDLS and CDR2 is YYNGEE. The ends were cut back, 0 bases at V and 3 bases at J, with 6 bases in the middle. This CDR3 is 13 amino acids long. In DNA, the CDR3 is TGTGCCAGCAGCGTAGGGGGGGACACTGAAGCTTTCTTT. Its translation is CASSVGGDTEAFF.

V is TRBV19 and J is TRBJ2-3; 8 nucleotides line up with TRBD1. Germline trimming cut 4 bases from V and 5 bases from J; bases unmatched to any gene: 5. From germline, CDR1 is LNHDA and CDR2 SQIVND (reference sequence). The CDR3 is 14 residues long. CDR3 DNA sequence: TGTGCCAGTAGTACCCAGACAGGGGTAGATACGCAGTATTTT. Translating gives CASSTQTGVDTQYF. The whole variable domain, filled in from reference TRBV19 and TRBJ2-3, reads DGGITQSPKYLFRKEGQNVTLSCEQNLNHDAMYWYRQDPGQGLRLIYYSQIVNDFQKGDIAEGYSVSREKKESFPLTVTSAQKNPTAFYLCASSTQTGVDTQYFGPGTRLTVL.

V and J are TRBV29-1 and TRBJ1-1, with D unresolved. V was shortened by 7 bases and J by 1 base, with 7 bases between the two germline ends. The CDR3 spans 11 residues. CDR1 and CDR2 (germline): SQVTM, ANQGSEA. In DNA form, the CDR3 reads TGCAGCGCAATGGAGAACACTGAAGCTTTCTTT. This encodes CSAMENTEAFF.

The chain employs TRBV11-2 and TRBJ2-3, with no clear D. CDR1 is SGHAT, CDR2 FQNNGV, per germline. The CDR3 loop spans 14 amino acids. Deletions cut 2 bases from V and 4 bases from J, with 10 bases between. In nucleotides, the CDR3 is TGTGCCAGCAGCTTATTAGGTTTCGCAGATACGCAGTATTTT. This translates into CASSLLGFADTQYF. The full variable domain, completed using reference TRBV11-2 and TRBJ2-3, is EAGVAQSPRYKIIEKRQSVAFWCNPISGHATLYWYQQILGQGPKLLIQFQNNGVVDDSQLPKDRFSAERLKGVDSTLKIQPAKLEDSAVYLCASSLLGFADTQYFGPGTRLTVL.

This rearrangement joins TRBV18 to TRBJ2-3; D ambiguous. V was cut by 3 bases and J by 2 bases, with 12 bases left in between. The CDR3 extends over 15 amino acids. Germline CDR1 KGHSH, CDR2 LQKENI. The CDR3 bases are TGTGCCAGCTCACCGCGTGAGACTCTCACAGATACGCAGTATTTT. It codes for CASSPRETLTDTQYF.

The chain couples TRBV28 to TRBJ1-2; maybe TRBD1 (6 bases). Trimming removed 6 bases at V and 4 bases at J, with 18 bases between. The CDR3 extends over 15 amino acids. CDR1 and CDR2 (germline): MDHEN, SYDVKM. CDR3 in amino acids: CASRPISGVRYGYTF. Written as DNA, the CDR3 is TGTGCCAGCAGGCCAATATCAGGGGTCCGCTATGGCTACACCTTC.

In this sample, this clone turned up once. The genes are TRBV11-3 and TRBJ2-5, with 9 bases lining up with TRBD1. CDR1 SGHNT and CDR2 YENEEA come from the germline V gene. CDR3 length: 14 residues. V was clipped by 5 bases and J by 5 bases; unmatched bases: 6. This CDR3 is CASSPGTGHETQYF. The CDR3, as DNA: TGTGCCAGCAGCCCCGGGACAGGGCACGAGACCCAGTACTTC. Full variable domain (missing parts from reference TRBV11-3 and TRBJ2-5): EAGVVQSPRYKIIEKKQPVAFWCNPISGHNTLYWYLQNLGQGPELLIRYENEEAVDDSQLPKDRFSAERLKGVDSTLKIQPAELGDSAVYLCASSPGTGHETQYFGPGTRLLVL.

The chain carries TRBV15 and TRBJ2-5; D may correspond to TRBD1 or TRBD2 (5 bases each). V dropped 3 bases and J dropped 1 base, with 15 bases sitting between them. Germline V gene sequence: CDR1 LNHNV, CDR2 YYDKDF (reference sequence). This CDR3 comprises 16 residues. CDR3 sequence reads: CATSRGNGGPQETQYF. For the CDR3, the DNA is TGTGCCACCAGCAGGGGAAATGGGGGACCCCAAGAGACCCAGTACTTC.

This chain links TRBV6-5 with TRBJ2-3; no firm D call. V shed 6 bases and J shed 6 bases, with 13 bases lying between them. The CDR3 runs 13 residues. Germline CDR1 and CDR2: MNHEY and SVGAGI. The CDR3 DNA follows: TGTGCCAGCAGCACCTCCCCAACGGATACGCAGTATTTT. Its protein product is CASSTSPTDTQYF.

J is TRBJ2-7 and V is TRBV5-4; 7 bases align to TRBD1. CDR3 size: 16 residues. CDR1 and CDR2 (germline): SGHNT, YYREEE (reference sequence). The V segment lost 4 bases and the J segment 4 bases; nucleotides outside the gene matches: 14. The CDR3 sequence: CASSQEVIGTAYEQYF. CDR3 nucleotide sequence: TGTGCCAGCAGCCAAGAAGTAATCGGGACAGCTTACGAGCAGTACTTC. The entire variable domain, with the rest obtained from reference TRBV5-4 and TRBJ2-7, is as follows: ETGVTQSPTHLIKTRGQQVTLRCSSQSGHNTVSWYQQALGQGPQFIFQYYREEENGRGNFPPRFSGLQFPNYSSELNVNALELDDSALYLCASSQEVIGTAYEQYFGPGTRLTVT.

The chain recombines TRBV30 with TRBJ2-5; D gene uncertain. The J call may be mistaken, given a closer DNA end match to TRBJ2-7. The CDR3 consists of 11 residues. The germline V gene encodes CDR1 GTSNPN and CDR2 SVGIG (reference sequence). CDR3 nucleotides: TGTGCCTGGTCCGCGAACTACGAGCAGTACTTC. This sequence encodes CAWSANYEQYF.

The V call is TRBV29-1, the J call TRBJ2-1; D possibly matches TRBD1 or TRBD2 (5 bases each). Germline assignment: CDR1 SQVTM and CDR2 ANQGSEA. Deletions cut 2 bases from V and 0 bases from J, with 11 bases between. CDR3 length: 15 residues. In nucleotides, the CDR3 is TGCAGCGTTGAACAGGGAGAGAGCTCCTACAATGAGCAGTTCTTC. The encoded protein is CSVEQGESSYNEQFF.

This clone was picked up a small number of times. CDR3 in DNA: TGCGCCAGCAGCCCAGGGACTAGCGGGAGGGCCGGCTACGAGCAGTACTTC. It codes for CASSPGTSGRAGYEQYF. This sequence joins TRBV10-1 and TRBJ2-7; 16 nucleotides agree with TRBD2. CDR3 size: 17 residues. Germline CDR1 is WNHNN and CDR2 is SYGVQD (reference sequence). The V and J ends lost 6 bases and 3 bases, in that order; junction bases with no gene match: 8.

This chain links TRBV7-3 with TRBJ2-1; TRBD2 agrees at 15 bases. The ends lost 3 bases at V and 10 bases at J; junction bases unmatched: 4. CDR1 is SGHTA, CDR2 FQGTGA, per germline. The CDR3 has 15 residues. CDR3 DNA sequence: TGTGCCAGCAGCTTGTCCGGGACTAGCGGGAGGGAGCAGTTCTTC. Translated, it gives CASSLSGTSGREQFF.

V gene TRBV9 combines with J gene TRBJ1-6, with TRBD1 matching 8 bases. CDR1 and CDR2 from the germline V gene are SGDLS and YYNGEE. The junction had 0 bases not matched to a gene; V was cut back by 3 bases and J by 4 bases. The CDR3 contains 14 residues. Here the CDR3 DNA reads TGTGCCAGCAGCGGACAGGGGTATAATTCACCCCTCCACTTT. As protein: CASSGQGYNSPLHF. Full variable domain (outside the CDR3, taken from reference TRBV9 and TRBJ1-6): DSGVTQTPKHLITATGQRVTLRCSPRSGDLSVYWYQQSLDQGLQFLIQYYNGEERAKGNILERFSAQQFPDLHSELNLSSLELGDSALYFCASSGQGYNSPLHFGNGTRLTVT.

The J gene is TRBJ2-1, the V gene TRBV15, with TRBD2 matching over 11 bases. The CDR3 spans 15 residues. Germline trimming cut 5 bases from V and 4 bases from J; bases unmatched to any gene: 4. Germline V CDR1 and CDR2: LNHNV, YYDKDF (reference sequence). The CDR3 DNA reads as TGTGCCACCAGCGGGGGGACTAGCGGATACAATGAGCAGTTCTTC. This translates into CATSGGTSGYNEQFF.

The chain employs TRBV6-1 and TRBJ1-4, with 9 bases fitting TRBD1. The CDR3 spans 15 residues. Germline V gene lookup returns CDR1 MNHNS and CDR2 SASEGT. Trimming at V came to 6 bases and at J to 6 bases, leaving 8 bases not matched to a gene. CDR3 DNA: TGTGCCAGCAGGGGTTGGGACAGGGTGGATGAAAAACTGTTTTTT. Translation: CASRGWDRVDEKLFF.

The V gene is TRBV18, the J gene TRBJ1-4; no firm D call. With 2 bases removed from V and 8 bases from J, the gap between germline ends came to 9 bases. The CDR3 has 13 amino acids. Per germline, CDR1 KGHSH and CDR2 LQKENI. The CDR3 DNA follows: TGTGCCAGCTCACCAAGCATTGGGGAAAAACTGTTTTTT. Residues: CASSPSIGEKLFF.

V is TRBV6-1 and J is TRBJ1-5; D is undetermined. Germline-derived CDR1 and CDR2 are MNHNS and SASEGT. The CDR3 consists of 15 residues. V gave up 4 bases and J gave up 3 bases, with 13 bases separating them. The CDR3 is CASSGGLRFNQPQHF. CDR3 nucleotide sequence: TGTGCCAGCAGTGGAGGCCTACGCTTCAATCAGCCCCAGCATTTT.

V and J are TRBV25-1 and TRBJ1-1, with 7 bases matching TRBD1. The CDR3 is 13 amino acids. V trimming: 7 bases; J trimming: 5 bases; junction bases outside the gene matches: 7. Germline V gives CDR1 MGHDK, CDR2 SYGVNS. CDR3 sequence reads: CASTQGGITEAFF. The CDR3 nucleotides are TGTGCCAGCACTCAGGGGGGGATAACTGAAGCTTTCTTT.

In this sample, this clone turned up once. The chain links TRBV6-5 to TRBJ1-2; maybe TRBD1 (6 bases). Germline CDR1 MNHEY, CDR2 SVGAGI. V lost 8 bases and J 6 bases, leaving 10 bases between the germline ends. The CDR3 extends over 11 amino acids. The CDR3 region has the DNA TGTGCCAGCGCCAGGGGCGATGGCTACACCTTC. This translates into CASARGDGYTF.